These 10 T cell receptor beta chains originate from one sample sequenced in a study of blood T cell repertoires in COVID-19. Clones were read by immunoSEQ multiplex PCR, and TCRdb kept only the in-frame ones, dropping some. The repertoire holds 81,000 or so clones, with about 84% as singletons. The sequenced sample was peripheral blood. These receptors originate from a man between 50 and 59 years old with active COVID-19.

The chain carries TRBV4-3 and TRBJ2-2; 7 bases fit TRBD2. V gave up 0 bases and J gave up 4 bases; unmatched junction bases: 5. Looked up from germline, CDR1 is LGHNA and CDR2 is YSLEER. The CDR3 spans 16 residues. CDR3 sequence: CASSQDSSGSTGELFF. Written as DNA, the CDR3 is TGCGCCAGCAGCCAAGACAGTAGCGGGTCCACCGGGGAGCTGTTTTTT.

This chain connects TRBV7-2 to TRBJ2-7; 15 nucleotides agree with TRBD2. Germline V gives CDR1 SGHTA, CDR2 FQGNSA. After removal of 5 bases from V and 6 bases from J, the junction contained 14 bases not matched to a gene. The CDR3 is 18 amino acids. In nucleotides, the CDR3 is TGTGCCAGCAGCCGGGCCGGGACTAGCGGGAGGCGGGGAGGCGAGCAGTACTTC. This translates into CASSRAGTSGRRGGEQYF.

The genes are TRBV10-3 and TRBJ1-5; 7 positions match TRBD1. V was pared by 0 bases and J by 4 bases, with 6 bases of the junction left unmatched. Germline lookup yields CDR1 ENHRY and CDR2 SYGVKD. The CDR3 length is 16 residues. The CDR3 protein is CAISESGTADNQPQHF. CDR3 nucleotides: TGTGCCATCAGTGAGTCGGGGACAGCGGATAATCAGCCCCAGCATTTT.

The rearrangement links TRBV7-2 to TRBJ1-1; 10 nucleotides align to TRBD1. The trim removed 1 base at V and 4 bases at J, leaving 3 bases unmatched. Germline V gives CDR1 SGHTA, CDR2 FQGNSA. CDR3 length: 15 residues. CDR3 protein: CASSLGQGASTEAFF. CDR3 coding DNA: TGTGCCAGCAGCTTAGGACAGGGGGCTAGCACTGAAGCTTTCTTT.

The CDR3 reads CASSLSGGAADTQYF. The DNA of the CDR3 is TGTGCCAGCAGTCTTAGCGGGGGGGCCGCAGATACGCAGTATTTT. The chain has TRBV2 and TRBJ2-3; TRBD2 matches 11 bases. This CDR3 comprises 15 residues. Germline CDR1 reads SNHLY; CDR2 reads FYNNEI. The junction had 5 bases not matched to a gene; V was cut back by 5 bases and J by 4 bases. The whole variable domain, filled in from reference TRBV2 and TRBJ2-3, reads EPEVTQTPSHQVTQMGQEVILRCVPISNHLYFYWYRQILGQKVEFLVSFYNNEISEKSEIFDDQFSVERPDGSNFTLKIRSTKLEDSAMYFCASSLSGGAADTQYFGPGTRLTVL.

The chain couples TRBV7-9 to TRBJ2-5; 8 bases map to TRBD2. The CDR3 length is 14 residues. Trimming removed 5 bases from V and 5 bases from J; junction bases left unmatched: 7. Germline CDR1 is SEHNR and CDR2 is FQNEAQ (reference sequence). The CDR3 nucleotides are TGTGCCAGCAGCCGGGGGGGAATCACTGAGACCCAGTACTTC. Translation gives CASSRGGITETQYF.

This clone was counted a single time. The chain carries TRBV29-1 and TRBJ1-2, with 9 bases fitting TRBD1. CDR3 length: 13 residues. Germline CDR1 and CDR2: SQVTM and ANQGSEA. J was trimmed by 2 bases and V by 7 bases; bases with no gene match: 5. CDR3 in DNA: TGCAGCGGTTCACAGGGGGCGAACTATGGCTACACCTTC. Its translation: CSGSQGANYGYTF.

The chain is built from TRBV7-2 and TRBJ2-7; tentatively, D is TRBD2 (6 bases). Germline CDR1 and CDR2: SGHTA and FQGNSA. V lost 5 bases and J lost 2, with 16 bases in between. The CDR3 extends over 15 amino acids. In DNA form, the CDR3 reads TGTGCCAGCAGCGTCATGGCTGGGACTGCCTACGAGCAGTACTTC. As protein: CASSVMAGTAYEQYF.

The V gene is TRBV25-1, the J gene TRBJ1-1; 7 nucleotides match TRBD1. There are 17 residues in the CDR3. Germline V gene lookup returns CDR1 MGHDK and CDR2 SYGVNS. V gave up 1 base and J gave up 0 bases; unmatched junction bases: 8. The CDR3 reads CASSESSTGTMNTEAFF. The CDR3 DNA sequence: TGTGCCAGCAGTGAATCGTCGACAGGGACCATGAACACTGAAGCTTTCTTT.

The V gene is TRBV19, the J gene TRBJ1-2; the D gene is possibly TRBD1 (5 bases). Germline V gives CDR1 LNHDA, CDR2 SQIVND (reference sequence). The germline V and J ends were trimmed by 5 bases and 4 bases, with 11 bases remaining between them. The CDR3 totals 13 residues. DNA of the CDR3: TGTGCCAGTAGTGGAGTGGGGCTCTATGGCTACACCTTC. The encoded protein is CASSGVGLYGYTF.